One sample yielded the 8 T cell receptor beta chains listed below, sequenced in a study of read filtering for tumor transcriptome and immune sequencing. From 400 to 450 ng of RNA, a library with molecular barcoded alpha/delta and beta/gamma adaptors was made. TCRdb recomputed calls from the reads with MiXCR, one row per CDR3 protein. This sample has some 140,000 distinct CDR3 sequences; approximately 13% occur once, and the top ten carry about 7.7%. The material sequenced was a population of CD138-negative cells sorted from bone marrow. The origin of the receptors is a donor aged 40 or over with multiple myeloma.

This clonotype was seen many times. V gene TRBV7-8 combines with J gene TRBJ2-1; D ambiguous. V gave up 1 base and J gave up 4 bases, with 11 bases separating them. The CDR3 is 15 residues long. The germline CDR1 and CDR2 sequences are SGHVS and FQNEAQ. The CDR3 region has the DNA TGTGCCAGCAGCTTAGAACCTGGCGGATACAATGAGCAGTTCTTC. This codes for CASSLEPGGYNEQFF. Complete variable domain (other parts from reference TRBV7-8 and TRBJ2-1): GAGVSQSPRYKVAKRGQDVALRCDPISGHVSLFWYQQALGQGPEFLTYFQNEAQLDKSGLPSDRFFAERPEGSVSTLKIQRTQQEDSAVYLCASSLEPGGYNEQFFGPGTRLTVL.

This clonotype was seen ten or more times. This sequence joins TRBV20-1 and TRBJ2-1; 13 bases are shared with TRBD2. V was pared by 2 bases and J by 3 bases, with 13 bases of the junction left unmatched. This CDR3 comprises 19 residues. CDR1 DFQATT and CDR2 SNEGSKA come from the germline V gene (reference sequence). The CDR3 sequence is CSARPRRTSGRRDYNEQFF. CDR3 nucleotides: TGCAGTGCTAGACCCAGGCGGACTAGCGGGAGACGAGACTACAATGAGCAGTTCTTC.

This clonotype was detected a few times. For the CDR3, the DNA is TGTGCCAGTATAGGGACAGGGGCCGGCAATCAGCCCCAGCATTTT. Protein product: CASIGTGAGNQPQHF. The chain recombines TRBV19 with TRBJ1-5; 10 bases align to TRBD1. CDR1 and CDR2 (germline): LNHDA, SQIVND (reference sequence). Trimming took 7 bases from V and 2 from J; bases not matched to a gene: 5. The CDR3 runs 15 residues.

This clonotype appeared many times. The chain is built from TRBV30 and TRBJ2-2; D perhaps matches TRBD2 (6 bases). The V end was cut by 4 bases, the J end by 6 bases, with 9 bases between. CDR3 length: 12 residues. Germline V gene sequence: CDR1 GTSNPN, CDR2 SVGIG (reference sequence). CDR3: CAWTSEAGELFF. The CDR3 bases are TGTGCCTGGACTAGCGAAGCCGGGGAGCTGTTTTTT.

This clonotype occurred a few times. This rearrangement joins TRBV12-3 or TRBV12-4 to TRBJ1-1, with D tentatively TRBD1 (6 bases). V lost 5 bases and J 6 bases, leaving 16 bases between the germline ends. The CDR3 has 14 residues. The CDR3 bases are TGTGCCAGCAGTCTCTACCATGGGGGCGCTGAAGCTTTCTTT. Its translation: CASSLYHGGAEAFF.

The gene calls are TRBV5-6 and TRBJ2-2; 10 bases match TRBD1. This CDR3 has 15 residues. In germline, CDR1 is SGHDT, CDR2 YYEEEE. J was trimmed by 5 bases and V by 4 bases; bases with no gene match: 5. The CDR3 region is CASSKDRGLTGELFF. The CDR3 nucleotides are TGTGCCAGCAGCAAAGACAGGGGGCTAACCGGGGAGCTGTTTTTT.

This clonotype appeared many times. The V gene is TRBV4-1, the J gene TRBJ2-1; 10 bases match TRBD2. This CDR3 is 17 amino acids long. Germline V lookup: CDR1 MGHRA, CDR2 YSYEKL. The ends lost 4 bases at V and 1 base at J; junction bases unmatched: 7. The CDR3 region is CASSPSGRAGSYNEQFF. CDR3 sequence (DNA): TGCGCCAGCAGCCCGAGCGGGAGGGCCGGATCCTACAATGAGCAGTTCTTC.

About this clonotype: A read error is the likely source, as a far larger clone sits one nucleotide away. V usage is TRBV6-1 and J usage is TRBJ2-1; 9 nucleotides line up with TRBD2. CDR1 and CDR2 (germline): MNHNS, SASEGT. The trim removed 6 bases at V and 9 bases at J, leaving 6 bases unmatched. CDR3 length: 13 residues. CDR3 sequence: CASSLVSGSEQFF. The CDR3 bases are TGTGCCAGCAGCTTAGTTAGCGGGAGTGAGCAGTTCTTC.